The 26 T cell receptor beta chains in this list originate from one sample, sequenced in a study of monozygotic twins with inflammatory bowel disease. From its re-call of the 5' RACE reads, TCRdb lists each CDR3 protein once, without DNA. Its table lists 400,000 or so distinct CDR3 sequences. The material sequenced was blood. These receptors were taken from a human donor with ulcerative colitis or Crohn's disease, or a healthy co-twin of an affected twin (not recorded which).

The chain joins TRBV18 to TRBJ1-4; there is no DNA to check the TCRdb D call of TRBD1. Germline CDR1 is KGHSH and CDR2 is LQKENI. This CDR3 region has 16 residues. The CDR3 is CASSPYTGGVNEKLFF. The variable domain in full, completed from reference TRBV18 and TRBJ1-4, reads NAGVMQNPRHLVRRRGQEARLRCSPMKGHSHVYWYRQLPEEGLKFMVYLQKENIIDESGMPKERFSAEFPKEGPSILRIQQVVRGDSAAYFCASSPYTGGVNEKLFFGSGTQLSVL.

The gene calls are TRBV4-1 and TRBJ2-1; TCRdb picks TRBD2, but there is no DNA to check that call. This CDR3 has 16 amino acids. Germline V gives CDR1 MGHRA, CDR2 YSYEKL. This chain's CDR3 is CASNQGLAGGRNEQFF.

This sequence joins TRBV5-6 and TRBJ2-1; the TCRdb call, TRBD1, lacks DNA for checking. Germline V gives CDR1 SGHDT, CDR2 YYEEEE. There are 14 residues in the CDR3. The CDR3 sequence is CASSLGQGTNEQFF.

V gene TRBV9 combines with J gene TRBJ1-2; the TCRdb D gene call, TRBD1, has no DNA to confirm it. The CDR3 spans 15 residues. The germline gives CDR1 SGDLS, CDR2 YYNGEE. The CDR3 loop is CASSVASSPSYGYTF. The full variable domain, rest sourced from reference TRBV9 and TRBJ1-2, is DSGVTQTPKHLITATGQRVTLRCSPRSGDLSVYWYQQSLDQGLQFLIQYYNGEERAKGNILERFSAQQFPDLHSELNLSSLELGDSALYFCASSVASSPSYGYTFGSGTRLTVV.

V and J are TRBV29-1 and TRBJ1-1; TCRdb's D call of TRBD1 is untestable without DNA. Germline-derived CDR1 and CDR2 are SQVTM and ANQGSEA. CDR3 length equals 11 residues. The CDR3 sequence is CSVEPGSEAFF. The whole variable domain, filled in from reference TRBV29-1 and TRBJ1-1, reads SAVISQKPSRDICQRGTSLTIQCQVDSQVTMMFWYRQQPGQSLTLIATANQGSEATYESGFVIDKFPISRPNLTFSTLTVSNMSPEDSSIYLCSVEPGSEAFFGQGTRLTVV.

V is TRBV6-2 or TRBV6-3 and J is TRBJ2-1; the TCRdb call, TRBD2, lacks DNA for checking. CDR3 length: 14 residues. Germline CDR1 is MNHEY and CDR2 is SVGEGT. The CDR3 spells CASNRGRGYNEQFF.

V gene TRBV4-3 combines with J gene TRBJ2-1; no DNA is available, so the TRBD1 call from TCRdb remains unchecked. The CDR3 runs 15 residues. CDR1 is LGHNA and CDR2 is YSLEER in the germline V gene. The CDR3 loop reads CASSQGQGAHNEQFF.

The V and J genes are TRBV4-2 and TRBJ1-1; lacking DNA, the TRBD1 call made by TCRdb goes unchecked. There are 14 residues in the CDR3. CDR1 LGHNA and CDR2 YNFKEQ come from the germline V gene. The CDR3 reads CASSQSRDRSEAFF.

Here the CDR3 reads CRVEREGAEAFF. The J gene is TRBJ1-1, the V gene TRBV20-1. Per germline, CDR1 DFQATT and CDR2 SNEGSKA (reference sequence). The CDR3 runs to 12 residues.

This chain uses TRBV20-1 with TRBJ1-3. The germline gives CDR1 DFQATT, CDR2 SNEGSKA (reference sequence). CDR3 length equals 14 residues. CDR3 region: CSARDHTSGNTIYF.

The rearrangement links TRBV9 to TRBJ1-4. This CDR3 spans 15 amino acids. Germline V lookup: CDR1 SGDLS, CDR2 YYNGEE. CDR3 sequence reads: CASSARRATNEKLFF.

CDR3 sequence reads: CASSKGPNSGNTIYF. This rearrangement joins TRBV7-2 to TRBJ1-3. CDR1 is SGHTA and CDR2 is FQGNSA in the germline V gene. The CDR3 sequence is 15 residues long.

This chain uses TRBV5-1 with TRBJ2-7; checking the TCRdb D call of TRBD1 is not possible without DNA. Germline V CDR1 and CDR2: SGHRS, YFSETQ. The CDR3 sequence is 15 residues long. Here the CDR3 reads CASSEVRDRGSEQYF.

CDR3 protein: CASSAGTGNFYEQYF. The chain carries TRBV5-1 and TRBJ2-7; TCRdb proposes TRBD1, but this gene call is untestable without DNA. CDR3 length equals 15 residues. The germline V gene has CDR1 SGHRS and CDR2 YFSETQ.

The CDR3 loop is CASSLLLGEKLFF. The chain links TRBV7-8 to TRBJ1-4. CDR3 length: 13 amino acids. Germline V gene data show CDR1 as SGHVS and CDR2 as FQNEAQ.

The chain couples TRBV20-1 to TRBJ2-3; with no DNA, the TCRdb D assignment of TRBD1 cannot be verified. The V gene's germline CDR1 is DFQATT and CDR2 SNEGSKA (reference sequence). The CDR3 has 13 amino acids. The CDR3 sequence is CSAGGRGADTQYF.

The chain employs TRBV14 and TRBJ2-2; with no DNA, the TCRdb D assignment of TRBD1 cannot be verified. CDR3 length: 17 residues. In germline, CDR1 is SGHDN, CDR2 FVKESK. CDR3 residues: CASSPHGLGKGTGELFF. The full variable domain, rest sourced from reference TRBV14 and TRBJ2-2, is EAGVTQFPSHSVIEKGQTVTLRCDPISGHDNLYWYRRVMGKEIKFLLHFVKESKQDESGMPNNRFLAERTGGTYSTLKVQPAELEDSGVYFCASSPHGLGKGTGELFFGEGSRLTVL.

J is TRBJ2-1 and V is TRBV6-6. There are 12 residues in the CDR3. CDR1 is MNHNY, CDR2 SVGAGI, per germline (reference sequence). The CDR3 sequence: CASSYYQNEQFF.

The rearrangement links TRBV20-1 to TRBJ2-1; the D gene TCRdb calls, TRBD2, cannot be checked with no DNA. The CDR3 totals 16 residues. The germline CDR1 and CDR2 sequences are DFQATT and SNEGSKA (reference sequence). CDR3 residues: CSARDTSGRARNEQFF.

The rearrangement uses TRBV6-2 or TRBV6-3 and TRBJ2-5. The CDR3 extends over 14 amino acids. The germline V gene has CDR1 MNHEY and CDR2 SVGEGT. The CDR3 sequence: CASSRGPYQETQYF.

The chain recombines TRBV9 with TRBJ2-3; checking the TCRdb D call of TRBD2 is not possible without DNA. CDR1 is SGDLS and CDR2 is YYNGEE in the germline V gene. This CDR3 region has 16 residues. CDR3 in amino acids: CASSVGAGVPRDTQYF.

The J gene is TRBJ2-3, the V gene TRBV20-1. Germline CDR1 reads DFQATT; CDR2 reads SNEGSKA (reference sequence). CDR3 length: 12 residues. CDR3 residues: CSASGLTDTQYF.

CDR3 residues: CASSLGPSFSTDTQYF. V and J are TRBV7-8 and TRBJ2-3; TCRdb selects TRBD2, and the lack of DNA leaves this call unchecked. The germline CDR1 and CDR2 sequences are SGHVS and FQNEAQ. There are 16 residues in the CDR3. Complete variable domain (other parts from reference TRBV7-8 and TRBJ2-3): GAGVSQSPRYKVAKRGQDVALRCDPISGHVSLFWYQQALGQGPEFLTYFQNEAQLDKSGLPSDRFFAERPEGSVSTLKIQRTQQEDSAVYLCASSLGPSFSTDTQYFGPGTRLTVL.

V gene TRBV20-1 combines with J gene TRBJ2-5; checking the TCRdb D call of TRBD1 is not possible without DNA. Germline lookup yields CDR1 DFQATT and CDR2 SNEGSKA (reference sequence). CDR3 size: 14 residues. Here the CDR3 reads CSAFSDRNQETQYF.

V usage is TRBV7-8 and J usage is TRBJ1-5. This CDR3 spans 16 amino acids. Germline CDR1 and CDR2: SGHVS and FQNEAQ. Here the CDR3 reads CASSFHGENSNQPQHF. Filled out from reference TRBV7-8 and TRBJ1-5, the complete variable domain reads GAGVSQSPRYKVAKRGQDVALRCDPISGHVSLFWYQQALGQGPEFLTYFQNEAQLDKSGLPSDRFFAERPEGSVSTLKIQRTQQEDSAVYLCASSFHGENSNQPQHFGDGTRLSIL.

Here the CDR3 reads CSASTTSYNEQFF. The chain uses TRBV20-1 and TRBJ2-1. Germline CDR1 and CDR2: DFQATT and SNEGSKA (reference sequence). This CDR3 is 13 amino acids long.